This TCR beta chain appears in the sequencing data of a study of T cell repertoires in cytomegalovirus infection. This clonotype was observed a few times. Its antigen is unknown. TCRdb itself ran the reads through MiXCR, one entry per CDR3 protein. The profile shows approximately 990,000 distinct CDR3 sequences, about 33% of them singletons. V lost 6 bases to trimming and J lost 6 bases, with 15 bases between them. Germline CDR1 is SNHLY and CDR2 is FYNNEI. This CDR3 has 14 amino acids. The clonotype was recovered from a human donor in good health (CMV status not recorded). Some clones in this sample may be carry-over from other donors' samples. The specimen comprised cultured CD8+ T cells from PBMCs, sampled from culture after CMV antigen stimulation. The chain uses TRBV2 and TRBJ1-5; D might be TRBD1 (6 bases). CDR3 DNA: TGTGCCAGCAGCCCTACAGGGTTTGGTCAGCCCCAGCATTTT. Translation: CASSPTGFGQPQHF.